The 20 T cell receptor beta chains presented below share a single source sample, sequenced in a study of beta chain features in type 1 diabetes. Isolated RNA was reverse transcribed in full, so expressed TCRB transcripts were sequenced. The protocol was immunoSEQ multiplex PCR, while the TCRdb copy is restricted to in-frame clones and leaves out a portion. The sample yields 900,000 or so clones, 15% to 20% seen once. Sequenced sample: naive CD4+ T cells from blood. Source of these receptors: a woman aged 18-29 years in good health.

The chain links TRBV2 to TRBJ1-1; tentative D call: TRBD1 (6 bases). This CDR3 has 12 amino acids. CDR1 and CDR2 (germline): SNHLY, FYNNEI. Trimming cost V 6 bases and J 7 bases, with 12 bases left between them. CDR3 nucleotides: TGTGCCAGCAGCGCAAACAGGGATGAAGCTTTCTTT. It translates to CASSANRDEAFF.

This chain uses TRBV5-1 with TRBJ2-1; 7 nucleotides align to TRBD2. The junction had 8 bases not matched to a gene; V was cut back by 2 bases and J by 6 bases. This CDR3 has 15 residues. Germline CDR1 and CDR2: SGHRS and YFSETQ. The CDR3 nucleotides are TGCGCCAGCAGCTTCTCAAGACTAGCCGGCAATGAGCAGTTCTTC. Translated, it gives CASSFSRLAGNEQFF.

This rearrangement joins TRBV18 to TRBJ1-1; D not certain. This CDR3 region has 15 residues. Between the trimmed V and J ends, which lost 3 bases and 2 bases, there was a span of 13 bases. Germline CDR1 is KGHSH and CDR2 is LQKENI. CDR3 DNA: TGTGCCAGCTCACCCCCTAGTCTTCCAAACACTGAAGCTTTCTTT. Translated: CASSPPSLPNTEAFF.

The rearrangement joins TRBV7-2 to TRBJ2-7; 11 nucleotides align to TRBD1. Germline V gives CDR1 SGHTA, CDR2 FQGNSA. This CDR3 has 15 amino acids. V dropped 3 bases and J dropped 6; count of bases not matched to a gene: 7. The chain's CDR3 is CASSFLGQGASEQYF. CDR3 sequence (DNA): TGTGCCAGCAGCTTTCTAGGACAGGGGGCTTCCGAGCAGTACTTC.

This clone turned up a few times. This chain links TRBV7-9 with TRBJ1-1; D not certain. CDR3 length: 15 amino acids. Between the trimmed V and J ends, which lost 5 bases and 0 bases, there was a span of 13 bases. Germline V gives CDR1 SEHNR, CDR2 FQNEAQ (reference sequence). Here the CDR3 reads CASSDLQVLNTEAFF. The CDR3, as DNA: TGTGCCAGCAGCGACCTCCAAGTATTGAACACTGAAGCTTTCTTT.

This rearrangement joins TRBV15 to TRBJ1-1; D ambiguous. The germline gives CDR1 LNHNV, CDR2 YYDKDF (reference sequence). The V gene lost 2 bases and the J gene lost 9 bases, with 13 bases spanning the gap. CDR3 length equals 13 residues. DNA of the CDR3: TGTGCCACCAGCAGACCTACAAGTCCCCAAGCTTTCTTT. Encoded protein: CATSRPTSPQAFF.

In this sample, this clone turned up a few times. This sequence joins TRBV7-2 and TRBJ2-3; 12 positions match TRBD2. This CDR3 is 17 amino acids long. V shed 5 bases, J shed 1 base, and the junction held 7 bases outside the gene matches. CDR1 and CDR2 (germline): SGHTA, FQGNSA. The CDR3 spells CASSGPSGRARTDTQYF. CDR3 in DNA: TGTGCCAGCAGCGGACCTAGCGGGAGGGCCCGCACAGATACGCAGTATTTT.

This clone has a handful of counts. The chain has TRBV27 and TRBJ1-5; no firm D call. Trimming cost V 8 bases and J 1 base, with 12 bases left between them. CDR3 length equals 14 residues. Germline values: CDR1 MNHEY, CDR2 SMNVEV (reference sequence). The CDR3 spells CASGRQASNQPQHF. Written as DNA, the CDR3 is TGTGCCAGCGGCAGGCAGGCGAGCAATCAGCCCCAGCATTTT.

The rearrangement links TRBV7-9 to TRBJ2-1; possible D gene TRBD1, 5 bases. This CDR3 is 11 amino acids long. V lost 5 bases to trimming and J lost 9 bases, with 8 bases between them. Germline V CDR1 and CDR2: SEHNR, FQNEAQ (reference sequence). The chain's CDR3 is CASSRGGEQFF. DNA for the CDR3: TGTGCCAGCAGCAGGGGTGGTGAGCAGTTCTTC.

This clone showed up just once. This chain joins TRBV6-1 and TRBJ2-1; possibly TRBD1 or TRBD2 for D (5 bases each). The CDR3 extends over 13 amino acids. In germline, CDR1 is MNHNS, CDR2 SASEGT. V dropped 6 bases and J dropped 4 bases, with 10 bases sitting between them. The CDR3 is CASRGDDYNEQFF. The CDR3 DNA is TGTGCCAGCAGGGGGGACGATTACAATGAGCAGTTCTTC.

As for this clone: Its ends do not fully match the called genes, so a read error is possible. The rearrangement uses TRBV5-4 and TRBJ2-4; D is possibly TRBD1 (5 bases). The CDR3 consists of 13 residues. CDR1 is SGHNT, CDR2 YYREEE, per germline (reference sequence). CDR3 in DNA: TGCGCCAGCAGCCAAGATAACAGGAACATTCAGTACTTC. This encodes CASSQDNRNIQYF.

This clone has a handful of counts. This rearrangement joins TRBV7-2 to TRBJ2-7, with a weak D call TRBD2 (6 bases). Trimming cost V 4 bases and J 3 bases, with 16 bases left between them. The CDR3 has 15 residues. The germline V gene encodes CDR1 SGHTA and CDR2 FQGNSA. CDR3 protein: CASSYVGGPRYEQYF. The CDR3 DNA sequence: TGTGCCAGCAGCTACGTGGGAGGACCTCGCTACGAGCAGTACTTC. The full variable domain, its missing parts supplied by reference TRBV7-2 and TRBJ2-7, is GAGVSQSPSNKVTEKGKDVELRCDPISGHTALYWYRQSLGQGLEFLIYFQGNSAPDKSGLPSDRFSAERTGGSVSTLTIQRTQQEDSAVYLCASSYVGGPRYEQYFGPGTRLTVT.

V gene TRBV7-2 combines with J gene TRBJ1-3; 9 nucleotides agree with TRBD1. Looked up from germline, CDR1 is SGHTA and CDR2 is FQGNSA. The CDR3 spans 16 residues. V trimming: 3 bases; J trimming: 2 bases; junction bases outside the gene matches: 5. The CDR3 loop reads CASSFGQGFAGNTIYF. The DNA of the CDR3 is TGTGCCAGCAGCTTTGGACAGGGGTTTGCTGGAAACACCATATATTTT.

Only one count was recorded for this clone. The gene calls are TRBV18 and TRBJ1-2; 7 bases map to TRBD1. This CDR3 spans 15 amino acids. The germline V gene has CDR1 KGHSH and CDR2 LQKENI. The V and J ends lost 0 bases and 5 bases, in that order; junction bases with no gene match: 6. Here the CDR3 reads CASSPPGQRSYGYTF. The CDR3 DNA reads as TGTGCCAGCTCACCACCGGGACAGAGAAGTTATGGCTACACCTTC.

There are a few counts of this clone. The CDR3: CASSERERQPKYQETQYF. The DNA for the CDR3 is TGTGCCAGCAGCGAGCGGGAGCGCCAACCGAAGTACCAAGAGACCCAGTACTTC. This rearrangement joins TRBV9 to TRBJ2-5, with 8 bases aligning to TRBD2. Germline assignment: CDR1 SGDLS and CDR2 YYNGEE. With V trimmed by 3 bases and J by 0 bases, 13 bases remained unmatched. The CDR3 spans 18 residues.

The gene calls are TRBV5-4 and TRBJ1-2; D is unclear. Germline CDR1 is SGHNT and CDR2 is YYREEE (reference sequence). Trimming stripped 4 bases from V and 4 bases from J, with 8 bases between. The CDR3 totals 12 residues. Here the CDR3 DNA reads TGTGCCAGCAGCGAGGACCGCTATGGCTACACCTTC. Protein product: CASSEDRYGYTF.

The chain joins TRBV18 to TRBJ1-1; 7 nucleotides agree with TRBD1. The CDR3 contains 17 residues. V lost 3 bases, J lost 1 base, and 11 bases stayed unmatched. The germline V gene encodes CDR1 KGHSH and CDR2 LQKENI. The CDR3 DNA reads TGTGCCAGCTCACCGAAGGGGGCTAACCAACAGAACACTGAAGCTTTCTTT. Protein sequence: CASSPKGANQQNTEAFF.

With respect to this clone: The sample carries other DNA sequences with the same CDR3. The rearrangement uses TRBV7-9 and TRBJ2-7, with TRBD1 identical over 7 bases. CDR3 length: 14 residues. Per germline, CDR1 SEHNR and CDR2 FQNEAQ (reference sequence). V shed 3 bases, J shed 6 bases, and the junction held 8 bases outside the gene matches. In DNA, the CDR3 is TGTGCCAGCAGCTTTGCGACAGGGAGTCCCGAGCAGTACTTC. Translation gives CASSFATGSPEQYF.

In its sample, this clone was seen a few times. Other DNA sequences in this specimen translate into the identical CDR3. The rearrangement joins TRBV20-1 to TRBJ2-7; D is ambiguous. This CDR3 has 9 amino acids. Trimming removed 3 bases from V and 7 bases from J, with 4 bases in between. Germline-derived CDR1 and CDR2 are DFQATT and SNEGSKA (reference sequence). CDR3: CSAREEQYF. The CDR3 DNA reads as TGCAGTGCTAGGGAAGAGCAGTACTTC.

This clone was picked up a small number of times. The chain joins TRBV28 to TRBJ2-5; D perhaps matches TRBD1 (5 bases). Germline assignment: CDR1 MDHEN and CDR2 SYDVKM. CDR3 size: 14 residues. V lost 10 bases to trimming and J lost 2 bases, with 17 bases between them. Written as DNA, the CDR3 is TGTGCCACCGGACAACCCTGGGGACAAGAGACCCAGTACTTC. It yields the protein CATGQPWGQETQYF.